This T cell receptor (beta chain) was found in a study of blood T cell repertoires in COVID-19. TCRdb keeps only in-frame clones here, not all; method: immunoSEQ multiplex PCR. The sample shows some 85,000 clones, less than 85% of them seen only once. Deletions cut 7 bases from V and 0 bases from J, with 6 bases between. Germline V gene data show CDR1 as SGHNT and CDR2 as YYREEE (reference sequence). This CDR3 is built from 12 residues. This chain uses TRBV5-4 with TRBJ2-3; tentatively, D is TRBD2 (6 bases). The receptor was derived from a woman aged 80 or over with acute or convalescent COVID-19. Sample: peripheral blood. This chain's CDR3 is CASGTSTDTQYF. The CDR3 DNA reads as TGTGCCAGCGGGACTAGCACAGATACGCAGTATTTT. Full variable domain (missing parts from reference TRBV5-4 and TRBJ2-3): ETGVTQSPTHLIKTRGQQVTLRCSSQSGHNTVSWYQQALGQGPQFIFQYYREEENGRGNFPPRFSGLQFPNYSSELNVNALELDDSALYLCASGTSTDTQYFGPGTRLTVL.